These 20 T cell receptor beta chains came from one sample sequenced in a study of cytomegalovirus exposure and HLA in healthy donors. Use of 60 Vbeta and 13 Jbeta primers characterized the PCR. Sequencing was performed with immunoSEQ multiplex PCR; in TCRdb, only in-frame clones are kept and a portion is missing. The sample lists approximately 90,000 clones, roughly four fifths occurring once. Sequenced sample: PBMCs. Receptors were obtained from a man aged 30-40 years in good health and CMV-seronegative.

The gene calls are TRBV29-1 and TRBJ1-2; D is possibly TRBD1 (5 bases). Germline V gene sequence: CDR1 SQVTM, CDR2 ANQGSEA. The CDR3 consists of 13 residues. Trimming took off 7 bases at V and 5 bases at J, with 17 bases between the two ends. The CDR3 region is CSGRDESTYGYTF. The DNA for the CDR3 is TGCAGCGGGCGGGACGAGTCCACGTATGGCTACACCTTC. Full variable domain (outside the CDR3, taken from reference TRBV29-1 and TRBJ1-2): SAVISQKPSRDICQRGTSLTIQCQVDSQVTMMFWYRQQPGQSLTLIATANQGSEATYESGFVIDKFPISRPNLTFSTLTVSNMSPEDSSIYLCSGRDESTYGYTFGSGTRLTVV.

This clone showed up just once. This chain links TRBV30 with TRBJ2-1, with D perhaps matching TRBD2 (6 bases). With 0 bases removed from V and 9 bases from J, the gap between germline ends came to 18 bases. The CDR3 contains 15 residues. The germline CDR1 and CDR2 sequences are GTSNPN and SVGIG (reference sequence). CDR3 in DNA: TGTGCCTGGAGTGTAGCGCGGGGTCTCCGGGGTGAGCAGTTCTTC. Translating it yields CAWSVARGLRGEQFF.

This rearrangement joins TRBV4-3 to TRBJ1-5; the D is unclear. Trimming took 0 bases from V and 0 from J, leaving 6 bases between them. Germline CDR1 reads LGHNA; CDR2 reads YSLEER. The CDR3 length is 15 residues. CDR3 protein: CASSQEAHSNQPQHF. The CDR3 bases are TGCGCCAGCAGCCAAGAGGCACATAGCAATCAGCCCCAGCATTTT.

This chain links TRBV7-9 with TRBJ2-7; D is possibly TRBD1 (6 bases). The CDR3 totals 13 residues. V lost 7 bases and J lost 1, with 11 bases in between. Germline V CDR1 and CDR2: SEHNR, FQNEAQ (reference sequence). The CDR3 loop reads CASTYDRSYEQYF. The DNA for the CDR3 is TGTGCCAGCACCTACGACAGGTCCTACGAGCAGTACTTC.

This clone was seen a single time. The CDR3 DNA follows: TGTGCCAGCAGCTTAGGGGACAGGGGTAGGAATGAAAAACTGTTTTTT. Translating it yields CASSLGDRGRNEKLFF. The V call is TRBV7-9, the J call TRBJ1-4; 10 bases are shared with TRBD1. V lost 1 base to trimming and J lost 5 bases; unmatched junction nucleotides: 4. This CDR3 region has 16 residues. Germline V gives CDR1 SEHNR, CDR2 FQNEAQ (reference sequence). The entire variable domain, with the rest obtained from reference TRBV7-9 and TRBJ1-4, is as follows: DTGVSQNPRHKITKRGQNVTFRCDPISEHNRLYWYRQTLGQGPEFLTYFQNEAQLEKSRLLSDRFSAERPKGSFSTLEIQRTEQGDSAMYLCASSLGDRGRNEKLFFGSGTQLSVL.

The chain couples TRBV5-1 to TRBJ2-2, with D perhaps TRBD2 (5 bases). The V end lost 5 bases, the J end lost 2 bases, and 13 bases lay between the germline ends. Germline CDR1 and CDR2: SGHRS and YFSETQ. The length of the CDR3 is 15 residues. The CDR3 spells CASSWEMTNTGELFF. The CDR3 nucleotides read TGCGCCAGCAGTTGGGAGATGACCAACACCGGGGAGCTGTTTTTT.

The gene calls are TRBV5-6 and TRBJ1-2; D is possibly TRBD1 (5 bases). The CDR3 runs to 14 residues. V lost 5 bases to trimming and J lost 4 bases, with 15 bases between them. Germline V CDR1 and CDR2: SGHDT, YYEEEE. CDR3 sequence reads: CASRMQGIGYGYTF. DNA of the CDR3: TGTGCCAGCAGAATGCAGGGTATAGGCTATGGCTACACCTTC.

V usage is TRBV5-1 and J usage is TRBJ1-1; 9 bases agree with TRBD1. With V trimmed by 0 bases and J by 0 bases, 6 bases remained unmatched. This CDR3 comprises 17 residues. Germline V lookup: CDR1 SGHRS, CDR2 YFSETQ. CDR3 bases: TGCGCCAGCAGCTTGGGCTGGGACAGGGACATGAACACTGAAGCTTTCTTT. This codes for CASSLGWDRDMNTEAFF.

Regarding this clone: This sample includes further DNA sequences coding for the same CDR3. The chain joins TRBV18 to TRBJ1-2; 7 nucleotides line up with TRBD1. CDR1 and CDR2 from the germline V gene are KGHSH and LQKENI. V shed 2 bases, J shed 3 bases, and the junction held 0 bases outside the gene matches. The CDR3 is 13 residues long. The CDR3 DNA follows: TGTGCCAGCTCACCAGACAGGGACTATGGCTACACCTTC. Translated, it gives CASSPDRDYGYTF.

The rearrangement links TRBV7-2 to TRBJ1-2; the match to TRBD1 covers 7 bases. Germline CDR1 reads SGHTA; CDR2 reads FQGNSA. The CDR3 extends over 15 amino acids. The ends lost 1 base at V and 4 bases at J; junction bases unmatched: 6. The CDR3: CASSLGQGPSYGYTF. The CDR3 region has the DNA TGTGCCAGCAGCTTAGGACAGGGACCCTCCTATGGCTACACCTTC.

The chain recombines TRBV28 with TRBJ1-4; 8 bases match TRBD1. Germline V CDR1 and CDR2: MDHEN, SYDVKM. Losses at the gene ends were 1 base for V and 6 bases for J; bases not matched to a gene: 7. The CDR3 consists of 16 residues. The CDR3 DNA reads as TGTGCCAGCAGTTTATCAGGGGGCGAGTTAGATGAAAAACTGTTTTTT. It codes for CASSLSGGELDEKLFF. Looking up the rest from reference TRBV28 and TRBJ1-4 gives the full variable domain: DVKVTQSSRYLVKRTGEKVFLECVQDMDHENMFWYRQDPGLGLRLIYFSYDVKMKEKGDIPEGYSVSREKKERFSLILESASTNQTSMYLCASSLSGGELDEKLFFGSGTQLSVL.

The rearrangement links TRBV30 to TRBJ2-1, with 9 bases that match TRBD1. The V and J ends lost 0 bases and 3 bases, in that order; junction bases with no gene match: 6. Germline V CDR1 and CDR2: GTSNPN, SVGIG (reference sequence). The CDR3 sequence is 16 residues long. In nucleotides, the CDR3 is TGTGCCTGGAGTGTACTGAGGACAGGGGTCTACAATGAGCAGTTCTTC. Residues: CAWSVLRTGVYNEQFF.

The genes are TRBV12-2 and TRBJ1-1; the listed D gene, TRBD1, was not tested against the DNA. TRBV12-2 counts as a pseudogene. CDR3 length: 18 amino acids. The CDR3 is CASRRRPGTGGVTTEAFF. The CDR3 nucleotides are TGTGCAAGTCGCCGAAGACCTGGGACAGGGGGGGTGACCACTGAAGCTTTCTTT.

CDR3 in amino acids: CASSFFGVSYEQYF. The CDR3 DNA reads TGTGCCAGCAGTTTTTTCGGGGTTTCCTACGAGCAGTACTTC. This rearrangement joins TRBV28 to TRBJ2-7; D may be TRBD2 (5 bases). Germline V gene lookup returns CDR1 MDHEN and CDR2 SYDVKM. The CDR3 has 14 residues. V lost 3 bases, J lost 1 base, and 10 bases lay in between.

This clone has just a few counts. The chain recombines TRBV7-2 with TRBJ1-6; unclear D gene. CDR1 and CDR2 (germline): SGHTA, FQGNSA. V gave up 5 bases and J gave up 4 bases, with 12 bases separating them. This CDR3 has 15 amino acids. The CDR3, as DNA: TGTGCCAGCAGCCCCATGGGCCATTATAATTCACCCCTCCACTTT. It yields the protein CASSPMGHYNSPLHF.

The chain employs TRBV19 and TRBJ2-1; D perhaps matches TRBD2 (6 bases). The germline V gene has CDR1 LNHDA and CDR2 SQIVND (reference sequence). The CDR3 has 15 residues. The V end lost 3 bases, the J end lost 7 bases, and 16 bases lay between the germline ends. The DNA of the CDR3 is TGTGCCAGTAGTATCATAACGGGAGAAAGAAATGAGCAGTTCTTC. This sequence encodes CASSIITGERNEQFF.

V and J are TRBV14 and TRBJ2-5; 7 nucleotides match TRBD1. The closer fit of TRBJ2-7 to the DNA end suggests the J call may be wrong. CDR1 is SGHDN, CDR2 FVKESK, per germline. The CDR3 sequence is 14 residues long. The CDR3 protein is CASSLRQGPYEQYF. Here the CDR3 DNA reads TGTGCCAGCAGCCTAAGACAGGGACCCTACGAGCAGTACTTC.

The V call is TRBV18, the J call TRBJ2-1; no firm D call. Trimming removed 2 bases from V and 6 bases from J, with 17 bases in between. This CDR3 comprises 16 residues. Germline V gene data show CDR1 as KGHSH and CDR2 as LQKENI. DNA for the CDR3: TGTGCCAGCTCACCATTCCCGACAAACGGTGGCAATGAGCAGTTCTTC. Translating gives CASSPFPTNGGNEQFF.

The sample holds a few counts of this clone. This rearrangement joins TRBV15 to TRBJ2-5; TRBD2 agrees at 9 bases. Germline V gene sequence: CDR1 LNHNV, CDR2 YYDKDF (reference sequence). Trimming removed 0 bases from V and 5 bases from J; junction bases left unmatched: 4. The CDR3 totals 15 residues. CDR3 in amino acids: CATSRDRGGAETQYF. CDR3 DNA sequence: TGTGCCACCAGCAGAGATCGCGGGGGGGCGGAGACCCAGTACTTC.

The J gene is TRBJ2-2, the V gene TRBV28; TRBD1 matches 7 bases. Germline V gene sequence: CDR1 MDHEN, CDR2 SYDVKM. V lost 7 bases to trimming and J lost 1 base; unmatched junction nucleotides: 3. This CDR3 comprises 14 residues. CDR3 DNA sequence: TGTGCCAGCAATACAGGGGTGAACACCGGGGAGCTGTTTTTT. It yields the protein CASNTGVNTGELFF.